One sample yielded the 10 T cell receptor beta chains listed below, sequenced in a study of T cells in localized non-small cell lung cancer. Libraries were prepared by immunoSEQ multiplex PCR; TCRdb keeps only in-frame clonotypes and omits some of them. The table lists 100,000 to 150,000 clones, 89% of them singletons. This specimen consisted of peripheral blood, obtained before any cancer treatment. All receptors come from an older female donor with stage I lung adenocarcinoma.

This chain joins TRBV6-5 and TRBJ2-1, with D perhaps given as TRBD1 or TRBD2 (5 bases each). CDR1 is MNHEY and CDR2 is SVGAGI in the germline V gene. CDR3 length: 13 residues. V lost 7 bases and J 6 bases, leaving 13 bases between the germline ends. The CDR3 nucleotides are TGTGCCAGCACCTACGGGGCGGGCAATGAGCAGTTCTTC. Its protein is CASTYGAGNEQFF.

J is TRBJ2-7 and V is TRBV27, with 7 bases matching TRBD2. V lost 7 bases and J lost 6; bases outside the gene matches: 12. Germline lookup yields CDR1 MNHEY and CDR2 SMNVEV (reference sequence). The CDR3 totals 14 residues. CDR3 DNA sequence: TGTGCCAGCACCTCGAGCGGGACGCCGGTCGAGCAGTACTTC. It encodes CASTSSGTPVEQYF.

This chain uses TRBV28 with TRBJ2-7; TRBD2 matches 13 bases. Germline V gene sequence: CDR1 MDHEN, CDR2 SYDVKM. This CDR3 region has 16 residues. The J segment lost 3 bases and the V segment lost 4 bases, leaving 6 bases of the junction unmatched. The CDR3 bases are TGTGCCAGCAGTTCTACCGGACTAGCGGGAGTCTACGAGCAGTACTTC. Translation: CASSSTGLAGVYEQYF.

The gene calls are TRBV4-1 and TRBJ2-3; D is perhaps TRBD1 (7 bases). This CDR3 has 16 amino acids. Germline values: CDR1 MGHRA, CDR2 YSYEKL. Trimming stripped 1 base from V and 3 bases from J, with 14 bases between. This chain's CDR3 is CASSQASTGTTDTQYF. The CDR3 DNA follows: TGCGCCAGCAGCCAAGCGTCGACAGGGACTACAGATACGCAGTATTTT.

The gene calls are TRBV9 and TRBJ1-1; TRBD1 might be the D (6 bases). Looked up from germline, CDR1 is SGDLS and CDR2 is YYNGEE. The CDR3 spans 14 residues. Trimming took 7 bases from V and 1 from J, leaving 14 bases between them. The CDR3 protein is CASSQGQQNTEAFF. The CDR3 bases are TGTGCCAGCTCCCAAGGACAGCAGAACACTGAAGCTTTCTTT.

This CDR3 is CASSPNLAGGAYEQYF. Here the CDR3 DNA reads TGCGCCAGCAGCCCAAACCTAGCGGGAGGCGCCTACGAGCAGTACTTC. This chain joins TRBV5-1 and TRBJ2-7; TRBD2 matches 11 bases. This CDR3 is 16 amino acids long. V dropped 4 bases and J dropped 2; count of bases not matched to a gene: 8. Germline assignment: CDR1 SGHRS and CDR2 YFSETQ.

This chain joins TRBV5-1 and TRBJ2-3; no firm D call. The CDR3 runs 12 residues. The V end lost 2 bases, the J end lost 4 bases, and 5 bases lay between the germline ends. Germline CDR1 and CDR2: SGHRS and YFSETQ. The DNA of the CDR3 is TGCGCCAGCAGCTTTGTATCAGATACGCAGTATTTT. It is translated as CASSFVSDTQYF. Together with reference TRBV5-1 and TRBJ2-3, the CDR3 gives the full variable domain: KAGVTQTPRYLIKTRGQQVTLSCSPISGHRSVSWYQQTPGQGLQFLFEYFSETQRNKGNFPGRFSGRQFSNSRSEMNVSTLELGDSALYLCASSFVSDTQYFGPGTRLTVL.

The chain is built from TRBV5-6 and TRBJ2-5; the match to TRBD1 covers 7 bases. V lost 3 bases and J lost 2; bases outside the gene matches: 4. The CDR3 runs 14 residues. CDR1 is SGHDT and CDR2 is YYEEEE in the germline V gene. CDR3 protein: CASSSGRGQETQYF. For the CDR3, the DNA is TGTGCCAGCAGCTCCGGCAGGGGGCAAGAGACCCAGTACTTC.

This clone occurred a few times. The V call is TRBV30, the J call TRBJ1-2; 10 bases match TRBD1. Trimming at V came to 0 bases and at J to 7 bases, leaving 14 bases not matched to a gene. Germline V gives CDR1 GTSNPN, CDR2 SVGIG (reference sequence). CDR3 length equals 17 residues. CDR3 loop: CAWSVLGGTGVRGGYTF. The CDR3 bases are TGTGCCTGGAGTGTACTTGGAGGGACAGGGGTAAGAGGTGGCTACACCTTC. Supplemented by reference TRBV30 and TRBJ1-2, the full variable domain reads SQTIHQWPATLVQPVGSPLSLECTVEGTSNPNLYWYRQAAGRGLQLLFYSVGIGQISSEVPQNLSASRPQDRQFILSSKKLLLSDSGFYLCAWSVLGGTGVRGGYTFGSGTRLTVV.

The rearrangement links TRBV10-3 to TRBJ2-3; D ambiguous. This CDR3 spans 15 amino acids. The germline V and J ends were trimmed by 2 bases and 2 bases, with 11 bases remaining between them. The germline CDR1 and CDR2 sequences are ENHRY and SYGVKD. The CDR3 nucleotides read TGTGCCATCAGTGAGAGTTCAGACCACACAGATACGCAGTATTTT. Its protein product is CAISESSDHTDTQYF.